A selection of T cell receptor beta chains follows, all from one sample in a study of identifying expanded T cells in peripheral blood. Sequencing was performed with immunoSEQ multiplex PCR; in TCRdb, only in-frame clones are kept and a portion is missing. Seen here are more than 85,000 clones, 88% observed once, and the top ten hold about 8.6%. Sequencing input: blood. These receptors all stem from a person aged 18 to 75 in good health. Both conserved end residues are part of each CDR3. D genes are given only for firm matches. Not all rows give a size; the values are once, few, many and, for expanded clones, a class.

CDR3aa: CAWSDIDGYEQYF
CDR3nt: TGTGCCTGGAGTGACATAGACGGCTACGAGCAGTACTTC
v_gene: TRBV30
abundance: -
d_gene: -
j_gene: TRBJ2-7

CDR3aa: CASSPGGVSGNTIYF
CDR3nt: TGTGCCAGCAGCCCGGGGGGCGTCTCTGGAAACACCATATATTTT
v_gene: TRBV5-8
abundance: -
d_gene: -
j_gene: TRBJ1-3

CDR3aa: CASTGPNTGELFF
CDR3nt: TGTGCCAGCACGGGGCCGAACACCGGGGAGCTGTTTTTT
v_gene: TRBV25-1
abundance: -
d_gene: -
j_gene: TRBJ2-2

CDR3aa: CASSLSLRFSYEQYF
CDR3nt: TGTGCCAGCAGTTTATCGCTCCGGTTTTCCTACGAGCAGTACTTC
v_gene: TRBV27
abundance: -
d_gene: -
j_gene: TRBJ2-7

CDR3aa: CASSLYGQGQRDTQYF
CDR3nt: TGTGCCAGCAGTTTGTACGGACAGGGTCAAAGAGATACGCAGTATTTT
v_gene: TRBV28
abundance: -
d_gene: TRBD1
j_gene: TRBJ2-3

CDR3aa: CASSLVQAFF
CDR3nt: TGTGCCAGCAGCTTAGTCCAAGCTTTCTTT
v_gene: TRBV7-2
abundance: -
d_gene: -
j_gene: TRBJ1-1

CDR3aa: CASSYSSGTEETQYF
CDR3nt: TGTGCCAGCAGTTACTCGTCAGGTACCGAGGAGACCCAGTACTTC
v_gene: TRBV6-5
abundance: many
d_gene: -
j_gene: TRBJ2-5

CDR3aa: CSVPGPTVDTQYF
CDR3nt: TGCAGCGTTCCGGGCCCCACCGTAGATACGCAGTATTTT
v_gene: TRBV29-1
abundance: -
d_gene: -
j_gene: TRBJ2-3

CDR3aa: CASSYSGGELFF
CDR3nt: TGTGCCAGCAGTTACTCTGGCGGGGAGCTGTTTTTT
v_gene: TRBV6-6
abundance: -
d_gene: -
j_gene: TRBJ2-2

CDR3aa: CASSSTGGAGETQYF
CDR3nt: TGTGCCAGCAGCTCAACAGGGGGCGCGGGAGAGACCCAGTACTTC
v_gene: TRBV11-2
abundance: -
d_gene: TRBD1
j_gene: TRBJ2-5

CDR3aa: CASSYGGGSDTQYF
CDR3nt: TGTGCCAGCAGCTACGGGGGGGGCTCAGATACGCAGTATTTT
v_gene: TRBV9
abundance: -
d_gene: TRBD2
j_gene: TRBJ2-3

CDR3aa: CARYLRRGGYYEQYF
CDR3nt: TGTGCCAGATATCTAAGGAGAGGAGGGTACTACGAGCAGTACTTC
v_gene: TRBV25-1
abundance: -
d_gene: -
j_gene: TRBJ2-7

CDR3aa: CASSSGPGQQPQHF
CDR3nt: TGTGCCAGCAGCTCCGGGCCCGGCCAACAGCCCCAGCATTTT
v_gene: TRBV9
abundance: -
d_gene: -
j_gene: TRBJ1-5

CDR3aa: CASSPDGSNQPQHF
CDR3nt: TGTGCCAGCAGCCCCGACGGTAGCAATCAGCCCCAGCATTTT
v_gene: TRBV7-9
abundance: -
d_gene: -
j_gene: TRBJ1-5

CDR3aa: CASTRDSLGGYTF
CDR3nt: TGTGCCAGTACTCGGGACAGCCTAGGAGGCTACACCTTC
v_gene: TRBV19
abundance: -
d_gene: TRBD1
j_gene: TRBJ1-2

CDR3aa: CASSPVDYNEQFF
CDR3nt: TGTGCCAGCAGCCCGGTCGACTACAATGAGCAGTTCTTC
v_gene: TRBV7-2
abundance: -
d_gene: -
j_gene: TRBJ2-1

CDR3aa: CATSRDLDRGPETQYF
CDR3nt: TGTGCCACCAGCAGAGACCTTGACAGGGGGCCGGAGACCCAGTACTTC
v_gene: TRBV15
abundance: -
d_gene: TRBD1
j_gene: TRBJ2-5

CDR3aa: CASSPPGATGEGYTF
CDR3nt: TGTGCCAGCAGTCCGCCGGGCGCAACAGGGGAAGGCTACACCTTC
v_gene: TRBV6-6
abundance: few
d_gene: TRBD1
j_gene: TRBJ1-2

CDR3aa: CASSLGPSRGGELFF
CDR3nt: TGCGCCAGCAGCCTGGGCCCGTCGAGGGGCGGGGAGCTGTTTTTT
v_gene: TRBV5-1
abundance: -
d_gene: -
j_gene: TRBJ2-2

CDR3aa: CASSSFLAGGEGETQYF
CDR3nt: TGTGCCAGCAGCAGTTTTCTAGCGGGGGGTGAGGGGGAGACCCAGTACTTC
v_gene: TRBV7-2
abundance: -
d_gene: TRBD2
j_gene: TRBJ2-5

CDR3aa: CAIRGGTINTGELFF
CDR3nt: TGTGCCATCAGGGGGGGAACCATAAACACCGGGGAGCTGTTTTTT
v_gene: TRBV10-3
abundance: -
d_gene: -
j_gene: TRBJ2-2

CDR3aa: CASSLSGQGAYNEQFF
CDR3nt: TGCGCCAGCAGCTTGTCTGGACAGGGGGCCTACAATGAGCAGTTCTTC
v_gene: TRBV5-1
abundance: -
d_gene: TRBD1
j_gene: TRBJ2-1

CDR3aa: CASSLNNVGYTF
CDR3nt: TGTGCCAGCAGCTTGAACAATGTTGGCTACACCTTC
v_gene: TRBV5-4
abundance: -
d_gene: -
j_gene: TRBJ1-2

CDR3aa: CASSSGQGYEQYF
CDR3nt: TGTGCCAGCAGCTCTGGACAGGGCTACGAGCAGTACTTC
v_gene: TRBV28
abundance: -
d_gene: TRBD1
j_gene: TRBJ2-7

CDR3aa: CASSLALTEANTQYF
CDR3nt: TGCGCCAGCAGCTTGGCCTTGACAGAAGCAAATACGCAGTATTTT
v_gene: TRBV5-1
abundance: -
d_gene: -
j_gene: TRBJ2-3

CDR3aa: CASSYRQVERLGQPQHF
CDR3nt: TGTGCCAGCAGTTATCGACAGGTGGAGCGATTAGGACAGCCCCAGCATTTT
v_gene: TRBV2
abundance: once
d_gene: -
j_gene: TRBJ1-5

CDR3aa: CASSRLQGGYDEKLFF
CDR3nt: TGTGCCAGCAGCCGGTTACAGGGGGGTTACGATGAAAAACTGTTTTTT
v_gene: TRBV14
abundance: -
d_gene: TRBD1
j_gene: TRBJ1-4

CDR3aa: CASSQDQRGGHSQQFF
CDR3nt: TGTGCCAGCAGCCAAGATCAGCGGGGGGGCCATTCTCAACAGTTCTTC
v_gene: TRBV4-2
abundance: -
d_gene: TRBD2
j_gene: TRBJ2-1

CDR3aa: CASSGGREANYGYTF
CDR3nt: TGTGCCAGCAGTGGGGGGCGGGAAGCTAACTATGGCTACACCTTC
v_gene: TRBV6-1
abundance: once
d_gene: -
j_gene: TRBJ1-2

CDR3aa: CASSSQDRVLDTQYF
CDR3nt: TGTGCCAGCAGTTCCCAGGACAGGGTTCTTGATACGCAGTATTTT
v_gene: TRBV28
abundance: -
d_gene: TRBD1
j_gene: TRBJ2-3

CDR3aa: CASSISGGVPGEQYF
CDR3nt: TGTGCCAGTAGTATCTCGGGTGGGGTCCCGGGCGAGCAGTACTTC
v_gene: TRBV19
abundance: -
d_gene: -
j_gene: TRBJ2-7

CDR3aa: CASSQGDGGNSPLHF
CDR3nt: TGCGCCAGCAGCCAAGGGGACGGGGGTAATTCACCCCTCCACTTT
v_gene: TRBV4-1
abundance: -
d_gene: -
j_gene: TRBJ1-6

CDR3aa: CASSRRWGGDGYTF
CDR3nt: TGTGCCAGCAGCCGCAGATGGGGGGGTGATGGCTACACCTTC
v_gene: TRBV14
abundance: -
d_gene: -
j_gene: TRBJ1-2

CDR3aa: CATRLAGGSHEQYF
CDR3nt: TGTGCCACCAGACTAGCGGGGGGGTCCCACGAGCAGTACTTC
v_gene: TRBV5-5
abundance: -
d_gene: TRBD2
j_gene: TRBJ2-7

CDR3aa: CASSQGAGAYNEQFF
CDR3nt: TGTGCCAGCAGCCAAGGTGCTGGCGCCTACAATGAGCAGTTCTTC
v_gene: TRBV4-2
abundance: once
d_gene: -
j_gene: TRBJ2-1

CDR3aa: CATSRGGEGLNQPQHF
CDR3nt: TGTGCCACCAGCAGAGGGGGAGAGGGACTAAATCAGCCCCAGCATTTT
v_gene: TRBV15
abundance: -
d_gene: -
j_gene: TRBJ1-5

CDR3aa: CASSRTATNEKLFF
CDR3nt: TGTGCCAGTAGTCGGACAGCAACTAATGAAAAACTGTTTTTT
v_gene: TRBV19
abundance: -
d_gene: -
j_gene: TRBJ1-4

CDR3aa: CASRTGTGGLYEQYF
CDR3nt: TGTGCCAGCAGAACCGGGACAGGGGGACTCTACGAGCAGTACTTC
v_gene: TRBV6-5
abundance: -
d_gene: TRBD1
j_gene: TRBJ2-7

CDR3aa: CASSYGPGGASEQYF
CDR3nt: TGTGCCAGCAGTTATGGCCCGGGGGGGGCCTCCGAGCAGTACTTC
v_gene: TRBV6-6
abundance: few
d_gene: TRBD2
j_gene: TRBJ2-7

CDR3aa: CASSYPGTGGYEQYF
CDR3nt: TGTGCCAGCAGTTACCCCGGGACAGGGGGCTACGAGCAGTACTTC
v_gene: TRBV6-6
abundance: -
d_gene: TRBD1
j_gene: TRBJ2-7

CDR3aa: CASSLKAGDGYGYTF
CDR3nt: TGTGCCAGCAGCTTAAAGGCAGGGGACGGCTATGGCTACACCTTC
v_gene: TRBV7-9
abundance: -
d_gene: -
j_gene: TRBJ1-2

CDR3aa: CASSQPQAPVVAFF
CDR3nt: TGTGCCAGCAGCCAACCACAGGCCCCGGTTGTAGCTTTCTTT
v_gene: TRBV13
abundance: -
d_gene: -
j_gene: TRBJ1-1

CDR3aa: CASSLAPGTSPLHF
CDR3nt: TGCGCCAGCAGCTTGGCCCCAGGGACTTCACCCCTCCACTTT
v_gene: TRBV5-1
abundance: -
d_gene: -
j_gene: TRBJ1-6

CDR3aa: CATSRGDSYNSPLHF
CDR3nt: TGTGCCACCAGCAGAGGGGACAGCTATAATTCACCCCTCCACTTT
v_gene: TRBV15
abundance: -
d_gene: TRBD1
j_gene: TRBJ1-6

CDR3aa: CASSLQGQGPQNIQYF
CDR3nt: TGTGCCAGTAGTCTCCAGGGACAGGGCCCTCAAAACATTCAGTACTTC
v_gene: TRBV19
abundance: -
d_gene: TRBD1
j_gene: TRBJ2-4

CDR3aa: CASSPSQNNEQFF
CDR3nt: TGTGCCAGCAGCCCTTCACAGAACAATGAGCAGTTCTTC
v_gene: TRBV11-3
abundance: -
d_gene: -
j_gene: TRBJ2-1

CDR3aa: CASSWTGVLLSYNEQFF
CDR3nt: TGTGCCAGCAGCTGGACAGGGGTCCTACTCTCCTACAATGAGCAGTTCTTC
v_gene: TRBV5-8
abundance: -
d_gene: TRBD1
j_gene: TRBJ2-1

CDR3aa: CASSRFETGSHGYTF
CDR3nt: TGTGCCAGCAGCAGGTTTGAGACAGGGTCCCATGGCTACACCTTC
v_gene: TRBV13
abundance: -
d_gene: TRBD1
j_gene: TRBJ1-2

CDR3aa: CAGKQGNQPQHF
CDR3nt: TGTGCCGGCAAACAGGGCAATCAGCCCCAGCATTTT
v_gene: TRBV28
abundance: -
d_gene: -
j_gene: TRBJ1-5

CDR3aa: CASSRSGGDAFF
CDR3nt: TGTGCCAGCAGCCGCTCAGGGGGCGACGCTTTCTTT
v_gene: TRBV9
abundance: -
d_gene: TRBD1
j_gene: TRBJ1-1

CDR3aa: CASSPSGPGNYGYTF
CDR3nt: TGTGCCAGCTCACCATCAGGGCCAGGAAACTATGGCTACACCTTC
v_gene: TRBV18
abundance: once
d_gene: -
j_gene: TRBJ1-2

CDR3aa: CASSTPSGEVYGYTF
CDR3nt: TGTGCCAGCAGCACCCCTTCCGGGGAAGTCTATGGCTACACCTTC
v_gene: TRBV5-4
abundance: -
d_gene: -
j_gene: TRBJ1-2

CDR3aa: CASQDGPVSYEQYF
CDR3nt: TGTGCCAGCCAAGATGGTCCTGTCTCCTACGAGCAGTACTTC
v_gene: TRBV2
abundance: -
d_gene: -
j_gene: TRBJ2-7

CDR3aa: CARSLLGFRIYNQPQHF
CDR3nt: TGTGCCAGAAGCTTACTTGGATTCAGGATTTACAATCAGCCCCAGCATTTT
v_gene: TRBV7-5
abundance: -
d_gene: -
j_gene: TRBJ1-5

CDR3aa: CASSLVLAGPSLDEQFF
CDR3nt: TGTGCCAGCAGCTTAGTCCTAGCGGGCCCATCTCTGGATGAGCAGTTCTTC
v_gene: TRBV7-2
abundance: -
d_gene: TRBD2
j_gene: TRBJ2-1